Listed here are 5 T cell receptor beta chains from one sample, sequenced in a study of regulatory T cells in long-lasting Graves disease. With iRepertoire HTBI primers and Arm-PCR of CDR3 regions, TCR beta libraries were built. One entry per CDR3 protein, called by TCRdb with MiXCR from the multiplex PCR reads. This repertoire shows around 480,000 distinct CDR3 sequences, 15% to 20% found once; its top ten account for 12%. Time point denoted: newly diagnosed GD, antithyroid drugs for less than 3 months. PBMC-extracted RNA yielded the TCR library. In addition, the sample was reused for a study of T cells in Graves' hyperthyroidism and ophthalmopathy.

The starting material was peripheral blood mononuclear cells (PBMCs), obtained at new diagnosis, from a patient treated with antithyroid drugs. The source of these receptors is a man in his forties or fifties with Graves disease.

This clonotype was seen many times. The chain has TRBV7-8 and TRBJ2-7, with D maybe TRBD1 (6 bases). Germline loops: CDR1 SGHVS, CDR2 FQNEAQ. Deletions cut 3 bases from V and 6 bases from J, with 9 bases between. This CDR3 is 12 amino acids long. This CDR3 reads CASSFGQIEQYF. In DNA form, the CDR3 reads TGTGCCAGCAGCTTCGGACAGATCGAGCAGTACTTC.

The V gene is TRBV27, the J gene TRBJ1-5; D is uncertain. The CDR3 spans 13 residues. V was clipped by 6 bases and J by 4 bases, with 10 bases between them. Germline CDR1 MNHEY, CDR2 SMNVEV (reference sequence). CDR3 residues: CASSSGRNQPQHF. The CDR3 DNA reads TGTGCCAGCAGCTCAGGACGGAATCAGCCCCAGCATTTT.

Turning to this clonotype: With a much larger clone just one base away, this may be a read error. The chain links TRBV30 to TRBJ2-2, with D possibly matching TRBD2 (6 bases). The CDR3 covers 17 residues. The germline V gene has CDR1 GTSNPN and CDR2 SVGIG (reference sequence). CDR3 bases: TGTGCCTGGAGATCAGCCCGGGCTGGGTTAGGCACCGGGGGGCTGTTTTTT. This codes for CAWRSARAGLGTGGLFF.

The sample holds many counts of this clonotype. The V gene is TRBV3-1, the J gene TRBJ1-2; D remains unclear. The germline V gene has CDR1 LGHDT and CDR2 YNNKEL (reference sequence). This CDR3 has 17 residues. Trimming took 0 bases from V and 6 from J, leaving 20 bases between them. The CDR3 region has the DNA TGTGCCAGCAGCCAAGACGCCCTGGGCAGAAGATCCCATGGCTACACCTTC. As protein: CASSQDALGRRSHGYTF.

This clonotype was recorded many times. This chain connects TRBV28 to TRBJ2-2; 9 bases align to TRBD1. The V gene's germline CDR1 is MDHEN and CDR2 SYDVKM. The CDR3 sequence is 15 residues long. V lost 6 bases to trimming and J lost 4 bases; unmatched junction nucleotides: 6. The CDR3 DNA sequence: TGTGCCAGCAGGCCTACAGGGGGCTTCACCGGGGAGCTGTTTTTT. This encodes CASRPTGGFTGELFF. The variable domain in full, with the rest retrieved from reference TRBV28 and TRBJ2-2, is DVKVTQSSRYLVKRTGEKVFLECVQDMDHENMFWYRQDPGLGLRLIYFSYDVKMKEKGDIPEGYSVSREKKERFSLILESASTNQTSMYLCASRPTGGFTGELFFGEGSRLTVL.